The T cell receptor beta chain under discussion was sequenced for a study of T-cell memory formation after mild COVID-19. Whole-study context: Largely, TCR clusters stayed within a single donor. Findings and limits, study-wide: Specificity for SARS-CoV-2 was not confirmed among the second-wave clones peaking on day 37. CD4+ contracting clones were found mainly in CM and EM, and CD8+ ones in EMRA.

TCRdb re-derived calls from the 5' RACE reads in MiXCR, one entry per CDR3 protein. This sample carries some 150,000 distinct CDR3 sequences, about 6% of them seen once, and the ten largest clones take roughly 2.1%. Comment on this clonotype: The antigen is not known.

Germline CDR1 SGDLS, CDR2 YYNGEE. V was clipped by 3 bases and J by 5 bases; unmatched bases: 6. There are 14 residues in the CDR3. Material for sequencing was PBMCs or a T cell subset sorted from them (not recorded which). The J gene is TRBJ2-3, the V gene TRBV9, with TRBD2 identical over 7 bases. The origin of this receptor is an adult woman who had mild COVID-19 (a few samples of this study predate the infection). Cell type and time point are not known. The CDR3 loop is CASSDIGRKDTQYF. CDR3 in DNA: TGTGCCAGCAGCGATATCGGGAGGAAAGATACGCAGTATTTT.